One and the same sample provided the 13 T cell receptor beta chains below, sequenced in a study of regulatory T cells in long-lasting Graves disease. For TCR beta, libraries came from iRepertoire HTBI primers and Arm-PCR of CDR3 regions. One entry per CDR3 protein, called by TCRdb with MiXCR from the multiplex PCR reads. The repertoire has about 470,000 distinct CDR3 sequences, 14% to 15% of them found once; the top ten carry over 15%. The time point is: newly diagnosed GD, antithyroid drugs for less than 3 months. Preparation of the TCR library used RNA extracted from PBMCs. This sample also appeared in a second study, on T cells in Graves' hyperthyroidism and ophthalmopathy.

The material was peripheral blood mononuclear cells (PBMCs), obtained at new diagnosis, from a patient treated with antithyroid drugs. Source of these receptors: a woman aged 25-40 years with Graves disease.

This clonotype was observed many times. The chain combines TRBV5-1 with TRBJ1-2, with a possible D match to TRBD1 (6 bases). Germline CDR1 and CDR2: SGHRS and YFSETQ. This CDR3 has 16 amino acids. The V end lost 4 bases, the J end lost 8 bases, and 24 bases lay between the germline ends. This CDR3 is CASSPSFIQGISGYTF. The CDR3 region has the DNA TGCGCCAGCAGCCCATCCTTTATTCAGGGGATAAGCGGCTACACCTTC.

The chain couples TRBV19 to TRBJ1-6; the D is unclear. The V gene's germline CDR1 is LNHDA and CDR2 SQIVND (reference sequence). V shed 3 bases and J shed 0 bases, with 15 bases lying between them. This CDR3 contains 18 residues. The CDR3 protein is CASSILPAGSSYNSPLHF. CDR3 bases: TGTGCCAGTAGTATTCTCCCCGCAGGAAGCTCCTATAATTCACCCCTCCACTTT.

This clonotype was observed many times. The rearrangement joins TRBV7-9 to TRBJ2-1; possible D gene TRBD2, 5 bases. Germline V gene lookup returns CDR1 SEHNR and CDR2 FQNEAQ (reference sequence). The CDR3 length is 15 residues. The V and J ends lost 3 bases and 9 bases respectively, with 18 bases between them. CDR3 protein: CASSFGRSSAGEQFF. Written as DNA, the CDR3 is TGTGCCAGCAGCTTCGGACGTAGCAGTGCGGGTGAGCAGTTCTTC.

The chain uses TRBV5-6 and TRBJ1-1; maybe TRBD1 (6 bases). Germline V gene sequence: CDR1 SGHDT, CDR2 YYEEEE. The CDR3 is 14 amino acids. The germline V and J ends were trimmed by 2 bases and 3 bases, with 11 bases remaining between them. The CDR3 bases are TGTGCCAGCAGCTTCACAGGGAGGGACACTGAAGCTTTCTTT. This codes for CASSFTGRDTEAFF.

Turning to this clonotype: This sequence may be a read error, since a much larger clone differs from it by one base. Because it lacks the conserved phenylalanine or tryptophan at the end, this CDR3 is likely a read error. The CDR3 nucleotides are TGTGCCAGCAGCGTACAGGGGAGAGAAACTGAAGCTTTCTCT. This translates into CASSVQGRETEAFS. The chain links TRBV7-3 to TRBJ1-1, with 7 bases fitting TRBD1. Germline CDR1 is SGHTA and CDR2 is FQGTGA. J was trimmed by 5 bases and V by 5 bases; bases with no gene match: 8. The CDR3 extends over 14 amino acids.

This chain links TRBV5-1 with TRBJ2-2, with TRBD1 as a possible D gene (6 bases). Germline assignment: CDR1 SGHRS and CDR2 YFSETQ. The V end was cut by 1 base, the J end by 1 base, with 11 bases between. CDR3 length: 16 amino acids. The CDR3: CASSLFEQGNTGELFF. The CDR3 DNA sequence: TGCGCCAGCAGCTTGTTCGAACAGGGGAACACCGGGGAGCTGTTTTTT.

This clonotype came up many times. The genes are TRBV11-1 and TRBJ1-1; D not resolved. V dropped 0 bases and J dropped 0 bases, with 8 bases sitting between them. Germline values: CDR1 SGHAT, CDR2 FQDESV (reference sequence). The CDR3 runs to 15 residues. CDR3 region: CASSLAVNMNTEAFF. CDR3 bases: TGTGCCAGCAGCTTAGCGGTCAATATGAACACTGAAGCTTTCTTT.

This clonotype was seen at least ten times. The chain has TRBV5-1 and TRBJ2-1, with 7 positions matching TRBD2. The CDR3 totals 15 residues. The germline CDR1 and CDR2 sequences are SGHRS and YFSETQ. The ends lost 0 bases at V and 6 bases at J; junction bases unmatched: 6. In DNA, the CDR3 is TGCGCCAGCAGCTTGGCCCCGCCGGGAGGCAATGAGCAGTTCTTC. The encoded protein is CASSLAPPGGNEQFF.

This clonotype was counted ten times or more. The CDR3 nucleotides read TGTGCCAGCAGCTTAGGGGCTGGACTAGCATCGGGAGAGACCCAGTACTTC. It specifies CASSLGAGLASGETQYF. This sequence joins TRBV11-3 and TRBJ2-5, with 8 bases that match TRBD2. Germline CDR1 SGHNT, CDR2 YENEEA. The CDR3 covers 17 residues. Trimming removed 1 base from V and 4 bases from J; junction bases left unmatched: 11.

This clonotype was seen at least ten times. V gene TRBV11-3 combines with J gene TRBJ2-1, with TRBD2 matching over 12 bases. The CDR3 is 18 residues long. J was trimmed by 3 bases and V by 0 bases; bases with no gene match: 6. CDR1 SGHNT and CDR2 YENEEA come from the germline V gene. CDR3 in DNA: TGTGCCAGCAGCTTAGAGTCTAGCGGGAGGGGTTTCTACAATGAGCAGTTCTTC. Residues: CASSLESSGRGFYNEQFF.

This clonotype was seen ten or more times. V is TRBV2 and J is TRBJ2-2, with TRBD1 as a possible D gene (5 bases). This CDR3 is 14 amino acids long. The V and J ends lost 7 bases and 3 bases respectively, with 12 bases between them. Germline V gives CDR1 SNHLY, CDR2 FYNNEI. The CDR3 DNA is TGTGCCAGCACCGACAGTGCCTACACCGGGGAGCTGTTTTTT. Translating it yields CASTDSAYTGELFF.

This clonotype was observed at least ten times. This chain joins TRBV30 and TRBJ1-6, with a possible D match to TRBD1 (6 bases). CDR3 size: 14 residues. V lost 4 bases to trimming and J lost 8 bases, with 15 bases between them. The V gene's germline CDR1 is GTSNPN and CDR2 SVGIG (reference sequence). The CDR3 DNA reads as TGTGCCTGGAAGGGGGGACCTGGCGATTCACCCCTCCACTTT. Translating it yields CAWKGGPGDSPLHF.

The sample holds one count of this clonotype. This chain connects TRBV20-1 to TRBJ2-1, with D perhaps matching TRBD1 (5 bases). CDR1 DFQATT and CDR2 SNEGSKA come from the germline V gene (reference sequence). V was shortened by 3 bases and J by 1 base, with 16 bases between the two germline ends. There are 16 residues in the CDR3. CDR3 residues: CSASPLDNNSYNEQFF. CDR3 nucleotide sequence: TGCAGTGCTAGCCCGCTGGACAACAATTCCTACAATGAGCAGTTCTTC.